The T cell receptor (beta chain) described here comes from a study of cytomegalovirus exposure and HLA in healthy donors. Study context: Earlier sequencing of 150 million to 200 million T cells yielded 90 million to 140 million unique TCR beta sequences.

As concerns this clone: Its specificity is not known.

The study's findings and limits: It was assumed in the presence/absence analyses that sequencing depth was roughly uniform across donors. Researchers reported in a later analysis that a missense DCLRE1C variant was tied to TCR beta V- and J-gene trimming.

The CDR3 runs 15 residues. The junction had 5 bases not matched to a gene; V was cut back by 1 base and J by 4 bases. Germline values: CDR1 SEHNR, CDR2 FQNEAQ (reference sequence). The PCR employed 60 Vbeta primers together with 13 Jbeta primers. Measured with immunoSEQ multiplex PCR; TCRdb has only the in-frame clones, and not every one. The profile shows 95,000 to 150,000 clones, more than 15% of them singletons. The chain combines TRBV7-9 with TRBJ2-3; TRBD2 agrees at 7 bases. Material: PBMCs. The receptor was derived from a female donor in good health and CMV-seropositive. The CDR3 loop is CASSLVVGGADTQYF. As DNA, the CDR3 is TGTGCCAGCAGCTTAGTTGTGGGAGGGGCAGATACGCAGTATTTT.